This T cell receptor (beta chain) emerged from a study of shared clonotypes between healthy human individuals. General study results and limits: An expected dependence of interdonor clonotype sharing on sequencing depth was noted. Relative to their counterparts shared across all four donors, non-shared clonotypes exhibited diminished generation probabilities. Larger richness was generally estimated for naive than memory subsets.

Clones were sequenced by immunoSEQ multiplex PCR, and TCRdb holds only the in-frame ones, with some missing. There are around 620,000 clones in the sample; around 96% occur only once, and over 0.095% lies in the top ten. CD45RO-negative, CCR7-positively selected cells formed the naive CD8 fraction, excluding terminally differentiated effector memory CD45RA+ cells. Comment on this clone: Its antigen is currently unknown.

CDR3 size: 14 residues. Germline V gene data show CDR1 as SGDLS and CDR2 as YYNGEE. V was trimmed by 0 bases and J by 3 bases, leaving 6 bases between them. The chain carries TRBV9 and TRBJ1-4, with D possibly being TRBD1 (5 bases). This receptor was identified in a woman aged 30 to 39 in good health. Sequencing input: naive CD8+ T cells sorted from blood. CDR3 coding DNA: TGTGCCAGCAGCGTAGCGGGGGCTAATGAAAAACTGTTTTTT. Translating it yields CASSVAGANEKLFF.